The clone carrying this T cell receptor beta chain has at least ten counts. The antigen remains undetermined. This entry is derived from a study of blood T cells in healthy people across ages. Study details: Capturing about one barcoded beta molecule per two T cells was achieved by template switching. Overall study results and limits: No one knew whether donors had CMV, which possibly confounded expanded clonotype changes.

Per germline, CDR1 SGHRS and CDR2 YFSETQ. V lost 5 bases, J lost 5 bases, and 1 base stayed unmatched. The CDR3 consists of 12 residues. Primed by a sample-barcoded 5' primer and a J-beta primer mix, a second PCR proceeded for 7 to 11 cycles. TCRdb reprocessed the 5' RACE reads via MiXCR and lists one record per CDR3 protein. The sample includes about 970,000 distinct CDR3 sequences, just over 50% of them seen just once. The rearrangement links TRBV5-1 to TRBJ2-3; TRBD2 agrees at 8 bases. The specimen was blood. This clonotype was sampled from a woman in her fifties or sixties in good health. Written as DNA, the CDR3 is TGCGCCAGCAGGGCGGGGGGAGATACGCAGTATTTT. It encodes CASRAGGDTQYF. Drawing the rest from reference TRBV5-1 and TRBJ2-3, the complete variable domain is KAGVTQTPRYLIKTRGQQVTLSCSPISGHRSVSWYQQTPGQGLQFLFEYFSETQRNKGNFPGRFSGRQFSNSRSEMNVSTLELGDSALYLCASRAGGDTQYFGPGTRLTVL.